Listed below are T cell receptor beta chains from one sample, sequenced in a study of breast tumors, draining lymph nodes, adjacent tissues. TCRdb called the multiplex PCR reads again in MiXCR, with one record for every CDR3 protein. The sample includes 270,000 or so distinct CDR3 sequences, around 30% seen only once; the top ten take more than 0.85%. Specimen: axillary lymph node tissue. Every receptor here comes from a female donor with breast cancer. Some clones in this sample may be carry-over from other donors' samples. Each CDR3 is given with its conserved first and last residue. The order of the fields is CDR3 length, clone size, D gene, V gene, J gene, CDR3 DNA, CDR3 protein. D genes are given only for firm matches. The size entry is marked missing in some rows and otherwise reads once, few, many or a size class.

15	many	NA	TRBV19	TRBJ1-6	TGTGCCACCAGGACGGATAGCTCCTATAATTCACCCCTCCACTTT	CATRTDSSYNSPLHF
13	few	NA	TRBV11-2	TRBJ2-1	TGTGCCAGCAGGTTACTTGGGGACAATGAGCAGTTCTTC	CASRLLGDNEQFF
13	many	NA	TRBV20-1	TRBJ1-2	TGCAGTGCTAGCGGCAGGGGATACTATGGCTACACCTTC	CSASGRGYYGYTF
17	many	NA	TRBV6-6	TRBJ2-7	TGTGCCAGCAGTTACTCGATAAACGGCCGTAACTCCTACGAGCAGTACTTC	CASSYSINGRNSYEQYF
11	many	NA	TRBV11-2	TRBJ2-3	TGTGCCAGCAGCTTAGCCCATACGCAGTATTTT	CASSLAHTQYF
15	many	TRBD1	TRBV5-5	TRBJ1-2	TGTGCCAGCAGCCTGGACAGGGGAGCTAACTATGGCTACACCTTC	CASSLDRGANYGYTF
13	many	NA	TRBV20-1	TRBJ2-3	TGCAGTGCTTCAGGGTGGGTTGCAGATACGCAGTATTTT	CSASGWVADTQYF
16	NA	NA	TRBV20-1	TRBJ1-1	TGCAGTGCTAGCCCCACAACTTCGGGGGCGCGCACTGAAGCTTTCTTT	CSASPTTSGARTEAFF
15	many	TRBD1	TRBV19	TRBJ1-6	TGTGCCAGTAGTATCAGGGACAGGTTTAATTCACCCCTCCACTTT	CASSIRDRFNSPLHF
13	NA	NA	TRBV10-3	TRBJ1-2	TGTGCCATCAGTGTAGGAGGGAGCTATGGCTACACCTTC	CAISVGGSYGYTF
16	many	TRBD2	TRBV25-1	TRBJ2-3	TGTGCCAGCAGCCATCCTCGGGCGGGAGAGATAGATACGCAGTATTTT	CASSHPRAGEIDTQYF
14	many	NA	TRBV25-1	TRBJ2-5	TGTGCCAGCAGTGATTTCCGAAGGGGGGGGACCCAGTACTTC	CASSDFRRGGTQYF
14	many	TRBD2	TRBV15	TRBJ2-5	TGTGCCACCAGCAGAGATCCTAGCGGCGAGACCCAGTACTTC	CATSRDPSGETQYF
12	NA	NA	TRBV4-3	TRBJ2-5	TGCGCCAGCAGCCAACGTGGGCAGAGCCAGTACTTC	CASSQRGQSQYF
12	NA	NA	TRBV25-1	TRBJ2-5	TGTGCCAGCAGGGGGCGGGAAGAGACCCAGTACTTC	CASRGREETQYF
13	many	NA	TRBV5-5	TRBJ2-3	TGTGCCAGCACCAAAATGAAGGCGGGGACGCAGTATTTT	CASTKMKAGTQYF
15	many	TRBD1	TRBV7-9	TRBJ2-1	TGTGCCAGCAGCCAACAGGGGAATTTCTACAATGAGCAGTTCTTC	CASSQQGNFYNEQFF
13	many	NA	TRBV10-3	TRBJ2-5	TGTGCCATCAGTGAGCGGTTACGGGAGACCCAGTACTTC	CAISERLRETQYF
17	NA	TRBD2	TRBV7-6	TRBJ2-2	TGTGCCAGCAGCCCACCCCTAGCGGGATGGTCGGTCGGGGAGCTGTTTTTT	CASSPPLAGWSVGELFF
14	few	NA	TRBV18	TRBJ2-5	TGTGCCAGCTCACCGGCTCGAGTGAGGGAGACCCAGTACTTC	CASSPARVRETQYF
14	NA	TRBD1	TRBV19	TRBJ1-4	TGTGCCGGTAGTAAGGGACAGGGGTCAGAAAAACTGTTTTTT	CAGSKGQGSEKLFF
13	NA	TRBD2	TRBV9	TRBJ2-1	TGTGCTCAACTAGCGGAGGCCTACAATGAGCAGTTCTTC	CAQLAEAYNEQFF
13	NA	NA	TRBV30	TRBJ1-2	TGTGCCTGGATAGGACCGGCTAACTATGGCTACACCTTC	CAWIGPANYGYTF
15	NA	NA	TRBV9	TRBJ2-7	TGTGCCAGCAGCGCTACGGCTTCCGCGCCCTACGAGCCGTACTTC	CASSATASAPYEPYF
14	few	NA	TRBV19	TRBJ1-1	TGTGCCAGTAGTATGGGACGGGAGAACACTGAAGCTTTCTTT	CASSMGRENTEAFF
18	NA	TRBD2	TRBV24-1	TRBJ2-1	TGTGCCAGCAGCCGTCCCGGACTAGCGGGAGGCACCTACAATGAGCAGTTCTTC	CASSRPGLAGGTYNEQFF
14	many	NA	TRBV6-5	TRBJ2-3	TGTGCCAGCACCTCAGGGGTTGGCACAGATACGCAGTATTTT	CASTSGVGTDTQYF